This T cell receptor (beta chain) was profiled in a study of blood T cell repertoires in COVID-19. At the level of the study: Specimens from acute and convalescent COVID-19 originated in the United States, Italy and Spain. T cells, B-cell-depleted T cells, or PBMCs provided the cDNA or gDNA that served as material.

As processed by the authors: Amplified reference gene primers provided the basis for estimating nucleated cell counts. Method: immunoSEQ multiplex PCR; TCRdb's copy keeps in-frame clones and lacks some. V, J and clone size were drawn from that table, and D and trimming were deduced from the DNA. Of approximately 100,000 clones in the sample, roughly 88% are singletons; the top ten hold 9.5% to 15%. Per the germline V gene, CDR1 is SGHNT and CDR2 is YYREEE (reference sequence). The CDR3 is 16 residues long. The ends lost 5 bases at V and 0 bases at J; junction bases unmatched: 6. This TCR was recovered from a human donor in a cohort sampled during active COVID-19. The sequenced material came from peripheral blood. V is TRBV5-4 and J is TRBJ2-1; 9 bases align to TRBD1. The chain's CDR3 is CASRTPQGASYNEQFF. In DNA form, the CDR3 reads TGTGCCAGCAGAACGCCACAGGGGGCCTCCTACAATGAGCAGTTCTTC.